The 3 T cell receptor beta chains presented below share a single source sample, sequenced in a study of CD8 T cells in ankylosing spondylitis. From the 5' RACE reads, TCRdb called clonotypes with MiXCR, one entry per CDR3 protein. The sample lists 250,000 to 300,000 distinct CDR3 sequences, 20% occurring once. Material: blood, either unsorted or a sorted T cell fraction (not recorded which). All receptors come from a male donor with ankylosing spondylitis or in good health (not recorded which).

The chain carries TRBV6-1 and TRBJ2-7; 9 nucleotides align to TRBD2. In germline, CDR1 is MNHNS, CDR2 SASEGT. This CDR3 contains 15 residues. Trimming removed 1 base from V and 6 bases from J; junction bases left unmatched: 7. The chain's CDR3 is CASSEGLAASLEQYV. CDR3 nucleotide sequence: TGTGCCAGCAGTGAAGGACTAGCGGCCTCTCTCGAGCAGTACGTC.

The chain uses TRBV6-1 and TRBJ2-5; 11 nucleotides match TRBD2. The CDR3 runs to 16 residues. The V gene's germline CDR1 is MNHNS and CDR2 SASEGT. J was trimmed by 7 bases and V by 6 bases; bases with no gene match: 13. CDR3 amino acids: CASSRKGTSGTGTQYF. The CDR3 region has the DNA TGTGCCAGCAGCCGAAAAGGGACTAGCGGCACGGGGACCCAGTACTTC.

In this sample, this clonotype turned up a few times. This chain joins TRBV7-9 and TRBJ2-2; 8 bases are shared with TRBD1. Germline V lookup: CDR1 SEHNR, CDR2 FQNEAQ (reference sequence). The V and J ends lost 5 bases and 5 bases, in that order; junction bases with no gene match: 13. The CDR3 contains 17 residues. In DNA, the CDR3 is TGTGCCAGCAGCCTCCGACAGGGGCCGGAAAAAACCGGGGAGCTGTTTTTT. Translated, it gives CASSLRQGPEKTGELFF.